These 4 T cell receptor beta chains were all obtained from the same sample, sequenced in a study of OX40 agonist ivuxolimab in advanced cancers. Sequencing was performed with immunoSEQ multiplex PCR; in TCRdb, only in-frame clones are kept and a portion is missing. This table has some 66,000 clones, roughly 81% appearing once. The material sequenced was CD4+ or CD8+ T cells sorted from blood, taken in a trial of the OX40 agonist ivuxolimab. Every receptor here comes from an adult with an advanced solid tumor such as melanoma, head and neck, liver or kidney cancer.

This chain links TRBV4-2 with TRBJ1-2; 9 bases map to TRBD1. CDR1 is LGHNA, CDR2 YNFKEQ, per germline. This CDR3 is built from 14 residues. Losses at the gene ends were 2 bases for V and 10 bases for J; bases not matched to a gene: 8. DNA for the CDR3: TGTGCCAGCAGCCAACCCGGGACAGGGTTTGACTACACCTTC. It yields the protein CASSQPGTGFDYTF.

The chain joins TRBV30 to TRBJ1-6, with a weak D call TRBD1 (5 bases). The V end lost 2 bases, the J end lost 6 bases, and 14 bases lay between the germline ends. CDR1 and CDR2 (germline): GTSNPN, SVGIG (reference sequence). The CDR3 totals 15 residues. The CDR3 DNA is TGTGCCTGGAGTTTTTACGGGGGAGGTAATTCACCCCTCCACTTT. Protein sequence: CAWSFYGGGNSPLHF.

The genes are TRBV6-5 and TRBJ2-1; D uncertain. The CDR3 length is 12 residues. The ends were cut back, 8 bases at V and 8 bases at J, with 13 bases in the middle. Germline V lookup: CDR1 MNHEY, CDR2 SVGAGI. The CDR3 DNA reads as TGTGCCAGCGGCCGTCGGTTGGATGAGCAGTTCTTC. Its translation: CASGRRLDEQFF.

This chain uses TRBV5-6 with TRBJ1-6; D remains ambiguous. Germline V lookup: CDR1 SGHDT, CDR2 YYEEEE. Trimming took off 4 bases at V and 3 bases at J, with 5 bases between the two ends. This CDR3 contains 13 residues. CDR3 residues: CASSGLYNSPLHF. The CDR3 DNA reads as TGTGCCAGCAGCGGACTCTATAATTCACCCCTCCACTTT.